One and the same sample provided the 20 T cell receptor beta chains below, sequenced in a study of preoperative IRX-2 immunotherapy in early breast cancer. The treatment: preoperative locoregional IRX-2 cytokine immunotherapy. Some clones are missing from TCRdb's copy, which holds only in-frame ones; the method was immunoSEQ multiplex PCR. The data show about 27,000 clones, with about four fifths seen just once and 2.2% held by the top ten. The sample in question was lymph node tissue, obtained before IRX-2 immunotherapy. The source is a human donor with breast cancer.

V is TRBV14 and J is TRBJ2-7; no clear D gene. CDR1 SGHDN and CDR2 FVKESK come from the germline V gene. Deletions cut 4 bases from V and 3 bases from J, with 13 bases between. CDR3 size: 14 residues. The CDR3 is CASSRVPALYEQYF. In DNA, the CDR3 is TGTGCCAGCAGCCGGGTACCGGCCCTCTACGAGCAGTACTTC.

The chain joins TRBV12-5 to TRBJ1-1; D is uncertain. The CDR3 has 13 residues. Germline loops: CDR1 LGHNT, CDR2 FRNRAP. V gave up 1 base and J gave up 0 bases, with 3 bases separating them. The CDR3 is CASGLEVNTEAFF. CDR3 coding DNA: TGTGCTAGTGGTTTGGAAGTGAACACTGAAGCTTTCTTT.

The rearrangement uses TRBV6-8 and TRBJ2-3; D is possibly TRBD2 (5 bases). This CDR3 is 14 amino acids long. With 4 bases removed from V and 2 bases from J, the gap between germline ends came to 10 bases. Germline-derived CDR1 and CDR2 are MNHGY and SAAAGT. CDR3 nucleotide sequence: TGTGCCAGCAGTTTCGGACTGTCCACAGATACGCAGTATTTT. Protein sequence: CASSFGLSTDTQYF.

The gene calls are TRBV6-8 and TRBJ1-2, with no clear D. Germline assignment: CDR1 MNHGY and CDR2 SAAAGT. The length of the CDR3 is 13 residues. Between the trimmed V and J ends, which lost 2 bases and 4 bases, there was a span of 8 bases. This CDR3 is CASSYGPLYGYTF. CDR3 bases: TGTGCCAGCAGTTACGGGCCCCTCTATGGCTACACCTTC.

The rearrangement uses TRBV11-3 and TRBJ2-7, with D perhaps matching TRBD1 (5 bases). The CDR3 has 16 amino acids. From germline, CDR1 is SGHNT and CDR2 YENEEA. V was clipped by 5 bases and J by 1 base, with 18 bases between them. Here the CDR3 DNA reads TGTGCCAGCAGCCAGAGACACAGGCGCCAGTCCTACGAGCAGTACTTC. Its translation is CASSQRHRRQSYEQYF.

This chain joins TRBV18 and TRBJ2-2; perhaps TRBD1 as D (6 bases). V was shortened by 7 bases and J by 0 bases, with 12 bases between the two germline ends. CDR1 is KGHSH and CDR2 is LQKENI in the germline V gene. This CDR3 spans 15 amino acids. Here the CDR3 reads CASCTGMANTGELFF. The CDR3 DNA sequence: TGTGCCAGCTGCACAGGGATGGCGAACACCGGGGAGCTGTTTTTT.

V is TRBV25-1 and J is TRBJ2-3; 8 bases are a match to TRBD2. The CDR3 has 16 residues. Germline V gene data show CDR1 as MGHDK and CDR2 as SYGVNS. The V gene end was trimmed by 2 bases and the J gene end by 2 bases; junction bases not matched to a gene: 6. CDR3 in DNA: TGTGCCAGCAGTGAACGAGTAGCGGGGAACACAGATACGCAGTATTTT. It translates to CASSERVAGNTDTQYF.

In nucleotides, the CDR3 is TGTGCCAGCAGCCATGCTCAGGACCGACTCAGGTCCTACAATGAGCAGTTCTTC. Protein product: CASSHAQDRLRSYNEQFF. This sequence joins TRBV11-3 and TRBJ2-1; D is unclear. This CDR3 is 18 amino acids long. Germline CDR1 reads SGHNT; CDR2 reads YENEEA. The germline V and J ends were trimmed by 5 bases and 1 base, with 21 bases remaining between them.

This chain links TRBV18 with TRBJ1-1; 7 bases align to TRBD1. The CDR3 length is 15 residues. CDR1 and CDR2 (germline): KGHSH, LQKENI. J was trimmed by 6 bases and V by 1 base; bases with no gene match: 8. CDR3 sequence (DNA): TGTGCCAGCTCACCACAGGGGGCCAAGGTCGCTGAAGCTTTCTTT. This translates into CASSPQGAKVAEAFF.

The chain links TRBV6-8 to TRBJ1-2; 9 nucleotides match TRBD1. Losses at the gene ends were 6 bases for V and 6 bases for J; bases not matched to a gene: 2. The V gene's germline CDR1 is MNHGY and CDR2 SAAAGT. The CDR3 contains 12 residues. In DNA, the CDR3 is TGTGCCAGCAGCCGGGACAGGGATGGCTACACCTTC. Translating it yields CASSRDRDGYTF.

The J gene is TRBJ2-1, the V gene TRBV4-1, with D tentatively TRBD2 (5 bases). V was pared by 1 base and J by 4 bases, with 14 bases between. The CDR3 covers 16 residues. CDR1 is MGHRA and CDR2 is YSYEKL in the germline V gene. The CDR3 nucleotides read TGCGCCAGCAGCCAAGGAACCGGGAAACAATACAATGAGCAGTTCTTC. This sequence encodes CASSQGTGKQYNEQFF.

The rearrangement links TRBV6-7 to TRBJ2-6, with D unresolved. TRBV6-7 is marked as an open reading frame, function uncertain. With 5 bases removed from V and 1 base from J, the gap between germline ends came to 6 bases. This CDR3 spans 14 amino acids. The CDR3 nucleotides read TGTGCCAGCAGTCCCTTATCTGGGGCCAACGTCCTGACTTTC. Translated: CASSPLSGANVLTF.

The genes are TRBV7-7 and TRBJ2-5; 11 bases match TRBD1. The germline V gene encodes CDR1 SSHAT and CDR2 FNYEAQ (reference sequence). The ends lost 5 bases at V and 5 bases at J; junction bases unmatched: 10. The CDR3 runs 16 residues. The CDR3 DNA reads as TGTGCCAGCAGCGCTCTGGGACAGGGGGATGAGGAGACCCAGTACTTC. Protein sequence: CASSALGQGDEETQYF.

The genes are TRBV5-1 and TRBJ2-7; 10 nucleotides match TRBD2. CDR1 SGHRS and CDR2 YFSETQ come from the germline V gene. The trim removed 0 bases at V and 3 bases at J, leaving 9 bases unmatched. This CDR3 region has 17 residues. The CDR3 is CASSLDYGLAGVYEQYF. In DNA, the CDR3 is TGCGCCAGCAGCTTGGATTATGGGCTAGCGGGGGTCTACGAGCAGTACTTC. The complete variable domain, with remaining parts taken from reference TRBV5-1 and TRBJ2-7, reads KAGVTQTPRYLIKTRGQQVTLSCSPISGHRSVSWYQQTPGQGLQFLFEYFSETQRNKGNFPGRFSGRQFSNSRSEMNVSTLELGDSALYLCASSLDYGLAGVYEQYFGPGTRLTVT.

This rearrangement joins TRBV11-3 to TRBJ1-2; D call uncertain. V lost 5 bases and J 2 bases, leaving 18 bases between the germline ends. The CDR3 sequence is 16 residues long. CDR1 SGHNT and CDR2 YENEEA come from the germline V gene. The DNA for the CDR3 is TGTGCCAGCAGCCAACAGTCGGCCCTTACCAACTATGGCTACACCTTC. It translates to CASSQQSALTNYGYTF.

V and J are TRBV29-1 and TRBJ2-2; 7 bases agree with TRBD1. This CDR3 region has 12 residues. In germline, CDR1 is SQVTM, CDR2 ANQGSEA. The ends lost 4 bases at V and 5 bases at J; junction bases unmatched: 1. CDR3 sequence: CSVATGTGELFF. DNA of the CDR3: TGCAGCGTTGCGACAGGGACCGGGGAGCTGTTTTTT.

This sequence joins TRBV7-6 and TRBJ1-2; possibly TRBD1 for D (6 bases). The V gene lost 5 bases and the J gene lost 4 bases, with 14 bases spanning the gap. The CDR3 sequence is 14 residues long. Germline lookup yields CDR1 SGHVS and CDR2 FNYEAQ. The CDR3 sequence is CASSAQEGGYGYTF. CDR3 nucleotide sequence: TGTGCCAGCAGCGCACAGGAGGGGGGCTATGGCTACACCTTC.

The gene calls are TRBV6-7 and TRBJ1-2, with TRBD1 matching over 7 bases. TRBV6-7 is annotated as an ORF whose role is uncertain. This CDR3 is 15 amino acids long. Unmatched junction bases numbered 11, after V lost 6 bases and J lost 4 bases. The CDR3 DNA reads TGTGCCAGCAGGAGTTGGGACAGAAACACCTATGGCTACACCTTC. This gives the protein CASRSWDRNTYGYTF.

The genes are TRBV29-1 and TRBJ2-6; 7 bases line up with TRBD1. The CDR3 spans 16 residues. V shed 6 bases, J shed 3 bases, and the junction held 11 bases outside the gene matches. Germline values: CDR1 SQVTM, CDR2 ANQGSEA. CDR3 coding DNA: TGCAGCGTCGCGTGGACAGGTCTGGGTGGGGCCAACGTCCTGACTTTC. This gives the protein CSVAWTGLGGANVLTF. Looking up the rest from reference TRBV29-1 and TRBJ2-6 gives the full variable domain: SAVISQKPSRDICQRGTSLTIQCQVDSQVTMMFWYRQQPGQSLTLIATANQGSEATYESGFVIDKFPISRPNLTFSTLTVSNMSPEDSSIYLCSVAWTGLGGANVLTFGAGSRLTVL.

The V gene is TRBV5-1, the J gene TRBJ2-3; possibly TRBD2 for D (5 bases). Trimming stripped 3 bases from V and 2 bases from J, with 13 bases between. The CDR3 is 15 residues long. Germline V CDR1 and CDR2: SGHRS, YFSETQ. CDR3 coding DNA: TGCGCCAGCAGCTCGGGGTTGGGAGTCACAGATACGCAGTATTTT. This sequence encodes CASSSGLGVTDTQYF.